Listed below are T cell receptor beta chains from one sample, sequenced in a study of T cells in Graves' hyperthyroidism and ophthalmopathy. TCRdb reprocessed the multiplex PCR reads via MiXCR and lists one record per CDR3 protein. This sample yields hundreds of thousands of distinct CDR3 sequences, of which around 13% are seen a single time; about 12% belongs to the top ten. Sequencing used blood. All receptors come from a woman between 45 and 60 years old with Graves' ophthalmopathy. Each CDR3 is given with its conserved first and last residue. Each record gives: V gene, clone size, J gene, D gene, CDR3 DNA, CDR3 protein. A D gene is named only where the DNA matches it firmly. Rows give clone size only sometimes, using once, few, many, or a class for an expanded clone.

TRBV12-3/TRBV12-4	many	TRBJ2-1	TRBD2	TGTGCCAGCAGTTTCGAGGGAAGGGGCGGGGGGCAGTTCTTC	CASSFEGRGGGQFF
TRBV6-5	many	TRBJ1-1	-	TGTGCCAGCAGTTACTCGGACGGTTTTTACACTGAAGCTTTCTTT	CASSYSDGFYTEAFF
TRBV6-2/TRBV6-3	many	TRBJ1-1	TRBD1	TGTGCCAGCATCCGACAGGGAAATACTGAAGCTTTCTTT	CASIRQGNTEAFF
TRBV28	-	TRBJ2-1	TRBD2	TGTGCCAGCAGTTTAAGGCGGGGACTAGCGGGAGGGCCGCGAGATGATGAGCAGTTCTTC	CASSLRRGLAGGPRDDEQFF
TRBV3-1	many	TRBJ1-6	-	TGTGCCAGCAGCCAAGCTTTAGGGACATATTCACCCCTCCACTTT	CASSQALGTYSPLHF
TRBV28	many	TRBJ2-3	TRBD2	TGTGCCAGCAGTTTGCTAGCGGGACCCACAGATACGCAGTATTTT	CASSLLAGPTDTQYF
TRBV20-1	many	TRBJ2-7	-	TGCAGTGCTAAAATACAGGGTTTGGAGCAGTACTTC	CSAKIQGLEQYF
TRBV28	many	TRBJ2-1	TRBD2	TGTGCCAGCGCTGTGGGACTAGCATGGGACAATGAGCAGTTCTTC	CASAVGLAWDNEQFF
TRBV12-3/TRBV12-4	-	TRBJ2-3	-	TGTGCCAGCAGTTTAGATGTTCAGGGAAGCACAGATACGCAGTATTTT	CASSLDVQGSTDTQYF
TRBV24-1	many	TRBJ1-1	-	TGTGCCACCAGTGAGAACAAGAACACTGAAGCTTTCTTT	CATSENKNTEAFF
TRBV7-2	many	TRBJ2-5	TRBD2	TGTGCCAGCAGCTTGATAGGGACTACTAGGGAGACCCAGTACTTC	CASSLIGTTRETQYF
TRBV28	many	TRBJ2-1	TRBD1	TGTGCCAGCAGACCCGGACAGGCCAGTAAATACAATGAGCAGTTCTTC	CASRPGQASKYNEQFF
TRBV6-1	-	TRBJ2-3	TRBD2	TGTGCCAGCAGTTCGACATTGCCGGGACTAGCGGGAGTCGGCACAGATACGCAGTATTTT	CASSSTLPGLAGVGTDTQYF
TRBV25-1	-	TRBJ2-1	-	TGTGCCAGCAGTGAATACGGTTATGAGCAGTTCTTC	CASSEYGYEQFF
TRBV6-1	-	TRBJ2-3	-	TGTGCCAGCAGCCACAAGGCAGATACGCAGTATTTT	CASSHKADTQYF
TRBV20-1	many	TRBJ2-3	TRBD2	TGCAGTGCATGGGGACTAGCGGGAGCAGATACGCAGTATTTT	CSAWGLAGADTQYF
TRBV14	many	TRBJ2-7	TRBD2	TGTGCCAGCAGCCTCGGGACTAGCGTCTTTAACGAGCAGTACTTC	CASSLGTSVFNEQYF
TRBV7-3	many	TRBJ2-1	TRBD2	TGTGCCAGCTCACCGGGCACTAGCGGGAGTAATGAGCAGTTCTTC	CASSPGTSGSNEQFF
TRBV4-2	-	TRBJ1-2	-	TGTGCCAGCAGCCAAGGCTTCGACACTAACTATGGCTACACCTTC	CASSQGFDTNYGYTF
TRBV28	many	TRBJ1-3	-	TGTGCCAACCCTTTCCGAGGAAACACCATATATTTT	CANPFRGNTIYF